The 19 T cell receptor beta chains in this list originate from one sample, sequenced in a study of CD8+ T cells in alopecia areata. RNA extraction was followed by reverse transcription into cDNA, which acted as the sequencing template. Sequenced by immunoSEQ multiplex PCR; TCRdb stores in-frame clones only, minus some. The sample records some 240,000 clones, about 53% being singletons. This sample comprised CD4+ T cells sorted from blood, obtained at week 0. These receptors all stem from a human donor with alopecia areata.

The chain combines TRBV6-5 with TRBJ1-1; D possibly corresponds to TRBD1 (5 bases). CDR1 MNHEY and CDR2 SVGAGI come from the germline V gene. The CDR3 is 15 residues long. Here the CDR3 DNA reads TGTACTGAGAGGCGGGACCTACAATTGAACACTGAAGCTTTCTTT. Its protein product is CTERRDLQLNTEAFF.

This chain connects TRBV27 to TRBJ2-7; 7 nucleotides align to TRBD2. The CDR3 is 17 residues long. Trimming at V came to 9 bases and at J to 1 base, leaving 18 bases not matched to a gene. Per the germline V gene, CDR1 is MNHEY and CDR2 is SMNVEV (reference sequence). CDR3 loop: CASWGASGGPLSYEQYF. CDR3 coding DNA: TGTGCCAGTTGGGGAGCTAGCGGCGGACCACTTTCCTACGAGCAGTACTTC.

The V gene is TRBV5-1, the J gene TRBJ2-2; D ambiguous. The germline gives CDR1 SGHRS, CDR2 YFSETQ. V was cut by 0 bases and J by 10 bases, with 7 bases left in between. The length of the CDR3 is 12 residues. The CDR3, as DNA: TGCGCCAGCAGCTTGGAGCTGAAGGAGCTGTTTTTT. This gives the protein CASSLELKELFF.

The J gene is TRBJ1-2, the V gene TRBV7-9; D gene uncertain. The V end lost 2 bases, the J end lost 4 bases, and 14 bases lay between the germline ends. From germline, CDR1 is SEHNR and CDR2 FQNEAQ (reference sequence). The CDR3 extends over 15 amino acids. The CDR3 region is CASSLSTKMVYGYTF. CDR3 DNA: TGTGCCAGCAGCTTAAGTACCAAGATGGTCTATGGCTACACCTTC.

This clone has more than one count but fewer than ten. The chain joins TRBV29-1 to TRBJ2-3; D perhaps matches TRBD2 (6 bases). CDR3 size: 16 residues. Per germline, CDR1 SQVTM and CDR2 ANQGSEA. V lost 4 bases and J lost 1, with 18 bases in between. DNA of the CDR3: TGCAGCGTTGCCCGACGGGGTTGGGAGGGCACAGATACGCAGTATTTT. This gives the protein CSVARRGWEGTDTQYF.

The chain combines TRBV6-5 with TRBJ1-5, with D possibly being TRBD1 (5 bases). Trimming left V 2 bases short and J 6 bases short, with 11 bases between. Germline loops: CDR1 MNHEY, CDR2 SVGAGI. This CDR3 is built from 14 residues. The chain's CDR3 is CASSYQGEGQPQHF. The CDR3 region has the DNA TGTGCCAGCAGTTACCAGGGCGAGGGTCAGCCCCAGCATTTT.

This clone came up a few times. V is TRBV6-1 and J is TRBJ1-1, with unresolved D. The CDR3 is made up of 14 amino acids. V was shortened by 6 bases and J by 0 bases, with 11 bases between the two germline ends. Germline assignment: CDR1 MNHNS and CDR2 SASEGT. The CDR3 protein is CASSTQWMNTEAFF. CDR3 in DNA: TGTGCCAGCAGCACCCAGTGGATGAACACTGAAGCTTTCTTT.

V gene TRBV10-3 combines with J gene TRBJ2-1; 7 bases are a match to TRBD2. Germline loops: CDR1 ENHRY, CDR2 SYGVKD. V was clipped by 10 bases and J by 5 bases; unmatched bases: 8. This CDR3 has 13 residues. The CDR3 spells CATGAGANNEQFF. CDR3 bases: TGTGCCACCGGGGCGGGAGCTAACAATGAGCAGTTCTTC.

V and J are TRBV5-1 and TRBJ1-1; D not resolved. Germline CDR1 SGHRS, CDR2 YFSETQ. With 1 base removed from V and 2 bases from J, the gap between germline ends came to 6 bases. The CDR3 runs 13 residues. In DNA form, the CDR3 reads TGCGCCAGCAGCTTGTCGGCTAACACTGAAGCTTTCTTT. The encoded protein is CASSLSANTEAFF.

The gene calls are TRBV19 and TRBJ1-2; no reliable D call. CDR1 and CDR2 from the germline V gene are LNHDA and SQIVND (reference sequence). Between the trimmed V and J ends, which lost 7 bases and 0 bases, there was a span of 12 bases. The length of the CDR3 is 14 residues. The CDR3 nucleotides read TGTGCCAGTACCACATACCCGACTAACTATGGCTACACCTTC. The encoded protein is CASTTYPTNYGYTF.

This clone appeared a few times. This sequence joins TRBV29-1 and TRBJ2-3; D uncertain. The germline gives CDR1 SQVTM, CDR2 ANQGSEA. Trimming removed 4 bases from V and 6 bases from J, with 11 bases in between. This CDR3 has 12 residues. The CDR3 here is CSVAGVTDTQYF. The CDR3 DNA is TGCAGCGTTGCTGGGGTAACGGATACGCAGTATTTT.

The chain joins TRBV30 to TRBJ1-1; 7 nucleotides line up with TRBD1. Germline V lookup: CDR1 GTSNPN, CDR2 SVGIG (reference sequence). This CDR3 has 16 amino acids. V trimming: 2 bases; J trimming: 3 bases; junction bases outside the gene matches: 12. The CDR3 is CAWSTDRVAGYTEAFF. For the CDR3, the DNA is TGTGCCTGGAGTACCGACAGGGTTGCAGGGTACACTGAAGCTTTCTTT.

In its sample, this clone was seen a few times. V gene TRBV9 combines with J gene TRBJ2-2; 9 bases agree with TRBD1. Germline V gene data show CDR1 as SGDLS and CDR2 as YYNGEE. V was pared by 5 bases and J by 6 bases, with 14 bases of the junction left unmatched. The CDR3 sequence is 17 residues long. Here the CDR3 reads CASSVAGTGTVAGELFF. The CDR3 coding sequence is TGTGCCAGCAGTGTCGCCGGGACAGGGACAGTGGCCGGGGAGCTGTTTTTT.

This chain connects TRBV30 to TRBJ1-3; D uncertain. V was pared by 2 bases and J by 0 bases, with 5 bases between. Germline V gives CDR1 GTSNPN, CDR2 SVGIG (reference sequence). CDR3 length: 13 residues. As DNA, the CDR3 is TGTGCCTGGAGTCCCCTCTCTGGAAACACCATATATTTT. Encoded protein: CAWSPLSGNTIYF. The full variable domain, its missing parts supplied by reference TRBV30 and TRBJ1-3, is SQTIHQWPATLVQPVGSPLSLECTVEGTSNPNLYWYRQAAGRGLQLLFYSVGIGQISSEVPQNLSASRPQDRQFILSSKKLLLSDSGFYLCAWSPLSGNTIYFGEGSWLTVV.

The CDR3 reads CASSLAGTPTGELFF. CDR3 nucleotides: TGTGCCAGCAGCTTAGCGGGGACACCCACCGGGGAGCTGTTTTTT. The rearrangement joins TRBV7-9 to TRBJ2-2, with D possibly being TRBD1 (6 bases). CDR1 SEHNR and CDR2 FQNEAQ come from the germline V gene (reference sequence). Trimming pared 0 bases from V and 4 bases from J, leaving 9 bases between. The CDR3 has 15 residues.

This clone was detected only a few times. V usage is TRBV6-5 and J usage is TRBJ1-6; TRBD1 is a possible D gene (5 bases). V was pared by 7 bases and J by 7 bases, with 14 bases between. The CDR3 loop spans 14 amino acids. Per germline, CDR1 MNHEY and CDR2 SVGAGI. CDR3 sequence reads: CASKEGVLNSPLHF. The CDR3 DNA sequence: TGTGCCAGCAAGGAAGGGGTTTTAAATTCACCCCTCCACTTT.

The chain uses TRBV30 and TRBJ1-1, with a tentative D call TRBD1 (5 bases). The CDR3 totals 13 residues. The germline CDR1 and CDR2 sequences are GTSNPN and SVGIG (reference sequence). Trimming left V 2 bases short and J 1 base short, with 8 bases between. CDR3 sequence (DNA): TGTGCCTGGAGTTTGGGGCAGAACACTGAAGCTTTCTTT. Amino acids: CAWSLGQNTEAFF.

The chain uses TRBV7-2 and TRBJ2-2; D might be TRBD1 or TRBD2, each matching 6 bases. Germline-derived CDR1 and CDR2 are SGHTA and FQGNSA. The CDR3 contains 17 residues. The V and J ends lost 5 bases and 4 bases respectively, with 20 bases between them. The CDR3 protein is CASSLSGAARGTGELFF. The CDR3 DNA is TGTGCCAGCAGCCTTTCGGGGGCCGCTCGGGGCACCGGGGAGCTGTTTTTT.

This chain uses TRBV9 with TRBJ2-3; TRBD2 matches 9 bases. V shed 0 bases, J shed 4 bases, and the junction held 3 bases outside the gene matches. CDR3 length equals 15 residues. In germline, CDR1 is SGDLS, CDR2 YYNGEE. CDR3 region: CASSVEGTSSDTQYF. CDR3 nucleotides: TGTGCCAGCAGCGTAGAGGGGACTAGCTCAGATACGCAGTATTTT.